The rows below give T cell receptor beta chains drawn from one sample of a study of T cell responses to AZD1222 COVID-19 vaccine. The assay was immunoSEQ multiplex PCR, and TCRdb's table has in-frame clones only and misses some. The data show 180,000 or so clones, 90% to 95% seen once. The specimen was peripheral blood, collected on day 0 of AZD1222 vaccination. Receptor source: an adult in good health. CDR3s include the opening cysteine and the closing phenylalanine or tryptophan. A D gene is named only where the DNA matches it firmly. Clone size is not always given. Where it is, it says once, few, many or a class for expanded clones.

cdr3_nt cdr3_aa j_call v_call d_call clone_size
TGTGCCAGCAGCCCCTCGACAGGGATAGGCTACACCTTC CASSPSTGIGYTF TRBJ1-2 TRBV9 TRBD1 .
TGTGCCAGCAGTTTATGGGAGGGAGGGCCTTCGGACGAGCAGTACTTC CASSLWEGGPSDEQYF TRBJ2-7 TRBV27 TRBD2 .
TGTGCCAGTAGGCCCCCTAGCGTTCTTGAGCAGTTCTTC CASRPPSVLEQFF TRBJ2-1 TRBV19 . once
TGCAGTGCTAGTTGGGACGGGTCAAGAGGGAACGAGCAGTACTTC CSASWDGSRGNEQYF TRBJ2-7 TRBV20-1 . .
TGCGCCAGCAGCTTGGCAGGGCAGGTGGCAGGGACTGAAGCTTTCTTT CASSLAGQVAGTEAFF TRBJ1-1 TRBV5-1 . .
TGTGCCTGGAGTGTTTTTGGTAGGGTGAGCAATCAGCCCCAGCATTTT CAWSVFGRVSNQPQHF TRBJ1-5 TRBV30 . .
TGCGCCAGCAGCCAAGTAACGGGGACTAGCGGGGGTTTCTACGAGCAGTACTTC CASSQVTGTSGGFYEQYF TRBJ2-7 TRBV4-1 TRBD2 once
TGTGCCATCCGAGCTGTACCTTACTACAATGAGCAGTTCTTC CAIRAVPYYNEQFF TRBJ2-1 TRBV6-5 . .
TGTGCCAGCAGCCTTACTGGAGGGAGTGGCACTGAAGCTTTCTTT CASSLTGGSGTEAFF TRBJ1-1 TRBV3-1/TRBV3-2 . .
TGTGCCAGCACCCCACTGCTAGCGGGAGGGCCGGTGACCCAGTACTTC CASTPLLAGGPVTQYF TRBJ2-5 TRBV3-1/TRBV3-2 TRBD2 .
TGCGCCAGCAGCCCCCTCCCCGGCGTACAAGAGACCCAGTACTTC CASSPLPGVQETQYF TRBJ2-5 TRBV5-1 . .
TGTGCCAGCAGTCGCGACTGGGCCTATGGCTACACCTTC CASSRDWAYGYTF TRBJ1-2 TRBV27 . .
TGCGCCAGCAGCTTGTCAGGGGGGGATCGTATGTATGGCTACACCTTC CASSLSGGDRMYGYTF TRBJ1-2 TRBV5-1 TRBD1 .
TGTGCCAGCAGCCTTGGGGCTAGCGGGGTTGATGAGCAGTTCTTC CASSLGASGVDEQFF TRBJ2-1 TRBV4-2 TRBD2 .
TGTGCCAGCAGCGAGGGACGCCGAGGCGTTGAAAAACTGTTTTTT CASSEGRRGVEKLFF TRBJ1-4 TRBV7-9 . .
TGTGCCAGCTCACCGGACAACCAAAACTATGGCTACACCTTC CASSPDNQNYGYTF TRBJ1-2 TRBV18 . .
TGTGCCAGCTCACCACCGCGGGGGGACACTGAAGCTTTCTTT CASSPPRGDTEAFF TRBJ1-1 TRBV18 . .
TGTGCCAGCAGCTTAATTGCCACCGGGGAGCTGTTTTTT CASSLIATGELFF TRBJ2-2 TRBV7-3 . .
TGTGCCAGCAGCCAAGAGAGGGTCCCGAGCACAGATACGCAGTATTTT CASSQERVPSTDTQYF TRBJ2-3 TRBV3-1/TRBV3-2 . once
TGTGCCAGCAGCGTCTGGGGCGGGAGCCATGAGCAGTTCTTC CASSVWGGSHEQFF TRBJ2-1 TRBV9 TRBD2 .
TGTGCCAGCAGCTCATCAGGGGCCACTGAAGCTTTCTTT CASSSSGATEAFF TRBJ1-1 TRBV11-2 . .
TGTGCCTCATCGACAGGGGGCGTCACTGAAGCTTTCTTT CASSTGGVTEAFF TRBJ1-1 TRBV27 TRBD1 .
TGTGCCAGTAGTCCGGGACAGTTCACCTACAATGAGCAGTTCTTC CASSPGQFTYNEQFF TRBJ2-1 TRBV19 TRBD1 .
TGCGCCAGCAGCCACGCCCCTTCCTACAATGAGCAGTTCTTC CASSHAPSYNEQFF TRBJ2-1 TRBV4-1 . .
TGTGCCAGCAGAGGGGAGGAAGCTTTCTTT CASRGEEAFF TRBJ1-1 TRBV28 . .
TGTGCCAGCAGTTACGGCGCCGGGAGGACCACAGATACGCAGTATTTT CASSYGAGRTTDTQYF TRBJ2-3 TRBV6-5 TRBD2 .
TGTGCCAGTAGTGAGGGGAGCAATCAGCCCCAGCATTTT CASSEGSNQPQHF TRBJ1-5 TRBV19 . .
TGTGCCAGTAGTATAGGGCAGGGGTATGGCTACACCTTC CASSIGQGYGYTF TRBJ1-2 TRBV19 . once
TGTGCCAGCAGCCCCACGGGGGCGAGCAATCAGCCCCAGCATTTT CASSPTGASNQPQHF TRBJ1-5 TRBV11-1 . .
TGTGCCAGCAGCTTAGGTGGAGGCGGCTACGAGCAGTACTTC CASSLGGGGYEQYF TRBJ2-7 TRBV13 . once
TGTGCCAGCAGCCAAGTCGGCGGGAATCAGCCCCAGCATTTT CASSQVGGNQPQHF TRBJ1-5 TRBV4-2 . once
TGTGCCTGGAGTAGGGGCAGTACGTATACCGGGGAGCTGTTTTTT CAWSRGSTYTGELFF TRBJ2-2 TRBV30 . .
TGTGCCAGTACGGATAGGACCTACAATGAGCAGTTCTTC CASTDRTYNEQFF TRBJ2-1 TRBV19 . .
TGTGCCAGCAGTACCGGGGAGCAGCCCCAGCATTTT CASSTGEQPQHF TRBJ1-5 TRBV28 . .
TGTGCCAGCAGCGTAGAGGACGGCGGGGGGGACGAGCAGTACTTC CASSVEDGGGDEQYF TRBJ2-7 TRBV9 TRBD2 .
TGTGCCAGCTCAACCGGGACAGAGTCTAGTGAAGCTTTCTTT CASSTGTESSEAFF TRBJ1-1 TRBV28 TRBD1 .
TGTGCCAGCAGAAGCTTAAGGGGGGCGGGCTACGAGCAGTACTTC CASRSLRGAGYEQYF TRBJ2-7 TRBV11-2 . .
TGTGCCAGCAGCTTAGATGGGGCCACGGAAGCTTTCTTT CASSLDGATEAFF TRBJ1-1 TRBV11-2 . .
TGTGCCAGCATCCCAAGGGGGGAACGAATGTGGTGGTCGACCCAGTACTTC CASIPRGERMWWSTQYF TRBJ2-5 TRBV21-1 . .
TGTGCCAGCAGCTTAGAGGGGTCAATCGGGGAGCTGTTTTTT CASSLEGSIGELFF TRBJ2-2 TRBV7-9 . .